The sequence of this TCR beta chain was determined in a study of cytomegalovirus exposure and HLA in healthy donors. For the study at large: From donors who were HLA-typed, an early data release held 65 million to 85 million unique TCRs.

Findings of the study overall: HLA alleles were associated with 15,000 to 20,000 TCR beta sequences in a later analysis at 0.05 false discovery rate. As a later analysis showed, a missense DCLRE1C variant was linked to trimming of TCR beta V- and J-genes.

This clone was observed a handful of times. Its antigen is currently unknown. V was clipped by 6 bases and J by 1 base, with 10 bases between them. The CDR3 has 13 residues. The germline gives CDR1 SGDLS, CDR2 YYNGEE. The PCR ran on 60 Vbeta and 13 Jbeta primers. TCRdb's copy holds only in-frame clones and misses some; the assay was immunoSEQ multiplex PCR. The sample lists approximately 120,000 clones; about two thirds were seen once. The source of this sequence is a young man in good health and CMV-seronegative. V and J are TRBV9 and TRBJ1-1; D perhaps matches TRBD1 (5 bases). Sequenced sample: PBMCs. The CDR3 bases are TGTGCCAGCACCAACACAGGGAACACTGAAGCTTTCTTT. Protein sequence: CASTNTGNTEAFF.